The 4 T cell receptor beta chains presented below share a single source sample, sequenced in a study of tumor-infiltrating lymphocytes in oesophageal squamous cell carcinoma. TCRdb processed the PCR reads anew with MiXCR; each CDR3 protein has one entry. The sample consists of 9,500 to 11,000 distinct CDR3 sequences, about 60% of them appearing once. Sequenced input: esophageal tumor tissue. Every receptor here comes from a male donor with esophageal squamous cell carcinoma.

J is TRBJ2-5 and V is TRBV7-2, with D tentatively TRBD2 (6 bases). The ends were cut back, 5 bases at V and 11 bases at J, with 21 bases in the middle. Per the germline V gene, CDR1 is SGHTA and CDR2 is FQGNSA. This CDR3 has 14 residues. The CDR3 sequence: CASSLGGPSDEQYF. Written as DNA, the CDR3 is TGTGCCAGCAGCCTGGGGGGACCCTCCGATGAGCAGTACTTC.

Comment on this clonotype: One end of the junction does not line up with germline, which may come from a read error. V and J are TRBV5-3 and TRBJ2-7, with TRBD2 identical over 8 bases. Near its end, the DNA agrees better with TRBJ2-1, so the J call may be wrong. TRBV5-3 is filed as an ORF, its function uncertain. There are 17 residues in the CDR3. The CDR3 DNA is TGTGCCAGCAGCTTGGCTACTAGCGGATATTCTGGCAATGAGCAGTTCTTC. Its protein product is CASSLATSGYSGNEQFF.

This clonotype was observed a handful of times. The V and J genes are TRBV5-4 and TRBJ2-3; 10 positions match TRBD1. The J call may be mistaken, given a closer DNA end match to TRBJ2-5. The V gene's germline CDR1 is SGHNT and CDR2 YYREEE (reference sequence). The CDR3 covers 15 residues. CDR3 in amino acids: CASSEDRGREETQYF. CDR3 sequence (DNA): TGTGCCAGCAGCGAAGACAGGGGGCGCGAAGAGACCCAGTACTTC.

The rearrangement joins TRBV7-4 to TRBJ2-5; TRBD2 matches at 8 bases. The J call may be incorrect, as the DNA end agrees better with TRBJ2-7. There are 15 residues in the CDR3. Germline CDR1 SGHVT, CDR2 SQSDAQ. CDR3 loop: CASSPVRTSKYEQYF. CDR3 nucleotide sequence: TGTGCCAGCAGCCCCGTCCGGACTAGCAAATACGAGCAGTACTTC.